This TCR beta chain was sequenced during a study of chemoradiotherapy in HPV16-positive cancers. Study results and limitations: During treatment, candidate HPV-specific clones and E7-related motifs expanded in tumor.

A remark on this clone: What it binds is not known.

Germline V gives CDR1 LGHNA, CDR2 YSLEER. Trimming took 4 bases from V and 4 from J; bases not matched to a gene: 9. This CDR3 is built from 16 residues. The table came from immunoSEQ multiplex PCR; TCRdb's copy has only in-frame clones and leaves some out. The profile covers under 50,000 clones, with 65% to 80% appearing a single time and under 5.5% taken by the ten largest. This TCR came from a human donor with HPV-associated anogenital cancer. The sequencing here drew on blood, taken from a patient who underwent chemoradiotherapy. V and J are TRBV4-3 and TRBJ1-5; TRBD1 matches 8 bases. As DNA, the CDR3 is TGCGCCAGCAGCCCCACCCCAGGGGGCGGGAATCAGCCCCAGCATTTT. Amino acids: CASSPTPGGGNQPQHF.